This TCR beta chain was sequenced for a study of beta chain features in type 1 diabetes. Findings of the study overall: Cells expressing TCR highly could be over-represented by cDNA sequencing.

Only a few counts were recorded for this clone. The antigen is undetermined. TCRB transcripts that were expressed got sequenced, as all of the isolated RNA had been reverse transcribed. Produced via immunoSEQ multiplex PCR; TCRdb's table is partial and in-frame only. The sample lists 620,000 or so clones, 15% to 18% occurring once. V was shortened by 9 bases and J by 0 bases, with 20 bases between the two germline ends. Germline loops: CDR1 LNHDA, CDR2 SQIVND (reference sequence). The CDR3 spans 16 residues. Averaging about 0.12 L, one heparinised blood draw came from each individual donor. Based on CD45RO/CCR7/CD25/CD127/CD95/CD27, CD4+ regulatory, stem cell-like memory, naive and central memory cells were sorted.

What was sequenced was naive CD4+ T cells from blood. The chain has TRBV19 and TRBJ1-1; TRBD1 might be the D (6 bases). The clonotype was recovered from a man aged 18 to 29 in good health. In DNA form, the CDR3 reads TGTGCCAGCCCACCTTCTGGCAGGGGAATGAACACTGAAGCTTTCTTT. Its protein product is CASPPSGRGMNTEAFF.